The sequence of this T cell receptor beta chain was determined in a study of OX40 agonist ivuxolimab in advanced cancers. In the study overall: Patients were infused with ivuxolimab every 2 weeks at 0.01 to 10 mg/kg. Of mixed ages from about 23 to 90 and averaging 60 years, the group was roughly 85% male. The diagnoses of dose-escalation patients were hepatocellular carcinoma, melanoma, renal cell or head and neck cancer. Overall study findings and caveats: Circulating CD4+ and CD8+ T cells showed clonal expansion by week 6 at 0.1 to 3.0 mg/kg.

Profiling relied on immunoSEQ multiplex PCR, and the TCRdb table lists in-frame clones only, not all of them. The data show some 69,000 clones, roughly 90% seen once. Comments on this clone: The antigen is unknown.

The CDR3 contains 16 residues. The ends lost 6 bases at V and 1 base at J; junction bases unmatched: 4. Germline V gene lookup returns CDR1 LGHNT and CDR2 FRNRAP. This specimen consisted of CD4+ or CD8+ T cells sorted from blood, obtained in a trial of the OX40 agonist ivuxolimab. This clonotype was obtained from an adult with an advanced solid tumor such as melanoma, head and neck, liver or kidney cancer. The chain employs TRBV12-5 and TRBJ2-2, with 11 nucleotides matching TRBD2. The CDR3 reads CASGPGTSGNTGELFF. The CDR3 region has the DNA TGTGCTAGTGGCCCCGGGACTAGCGGGAACACCGGGGAGCTGTTTTTT.